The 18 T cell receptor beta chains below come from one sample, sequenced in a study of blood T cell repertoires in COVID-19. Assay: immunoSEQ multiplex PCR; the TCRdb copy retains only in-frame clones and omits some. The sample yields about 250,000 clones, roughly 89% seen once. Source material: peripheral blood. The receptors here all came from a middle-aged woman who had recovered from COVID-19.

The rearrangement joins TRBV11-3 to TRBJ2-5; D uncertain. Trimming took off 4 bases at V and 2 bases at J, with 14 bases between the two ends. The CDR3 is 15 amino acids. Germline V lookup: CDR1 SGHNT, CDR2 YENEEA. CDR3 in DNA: TGTGCCAGCAGCTCCGCGCGGCAGCTACAAGAGACCCAGTACTTC. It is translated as CASSSARQLQETQYF.

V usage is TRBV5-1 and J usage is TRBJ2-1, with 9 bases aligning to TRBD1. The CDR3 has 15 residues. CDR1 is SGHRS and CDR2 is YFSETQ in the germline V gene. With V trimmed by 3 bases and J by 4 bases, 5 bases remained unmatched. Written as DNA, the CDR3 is TGCGCCAGCAGCTACGACAGGGGGTTTTACAATGAGCAGTTCTTC. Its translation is CASSYDRGFYNEQFF.

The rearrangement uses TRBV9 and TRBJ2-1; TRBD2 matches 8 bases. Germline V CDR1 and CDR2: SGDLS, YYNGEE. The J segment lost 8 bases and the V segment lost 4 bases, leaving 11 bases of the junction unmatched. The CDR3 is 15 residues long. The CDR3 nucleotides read TGTGCCAGCAGCTATGCCGGGACTAGAAGGCATGAGCAGTTCTTC. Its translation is CASSYAGTRRHEQFF.

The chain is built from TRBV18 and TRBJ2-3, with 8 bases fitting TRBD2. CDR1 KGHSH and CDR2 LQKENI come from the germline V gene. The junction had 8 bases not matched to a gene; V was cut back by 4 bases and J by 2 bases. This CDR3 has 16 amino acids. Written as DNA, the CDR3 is TGTGCCAGCTCACGGGGAATAGCGGGGCTCACAGATACGCAGTATTTT. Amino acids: CASSRGIAGLTDTQYF.

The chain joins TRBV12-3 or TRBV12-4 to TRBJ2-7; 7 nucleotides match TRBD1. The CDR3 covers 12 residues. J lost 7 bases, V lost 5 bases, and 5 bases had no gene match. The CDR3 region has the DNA TGTGCCAGCAGTATAAACAGGGGTGAGCAGTACGTC. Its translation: CASSINRGEQYV.

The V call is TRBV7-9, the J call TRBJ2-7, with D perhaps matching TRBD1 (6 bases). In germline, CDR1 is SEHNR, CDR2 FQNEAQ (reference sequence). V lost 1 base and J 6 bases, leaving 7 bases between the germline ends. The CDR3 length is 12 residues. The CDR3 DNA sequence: TGTGCCAGCAGCTTAGAACAGGGCGAGCAGTACGTC. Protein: CASSLEQGEQYV.

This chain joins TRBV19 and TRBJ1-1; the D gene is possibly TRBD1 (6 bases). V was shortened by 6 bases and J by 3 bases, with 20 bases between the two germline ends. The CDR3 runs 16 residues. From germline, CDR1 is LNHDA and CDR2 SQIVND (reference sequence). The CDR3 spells CASSRKTGSWDTEAFF. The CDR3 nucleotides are TGTGCCAGTAGCAGAAAAACAGGGAGTTGGGACACTGAAGCTTTCTTT.

The CDR3 here is CATSDPRGTNEKLFF. As DNA, the CDR3 is TGTGCCACCAGTGATCCTCGCGGAACTAATGAAAAACTGTTTTTT. V and J are TRBV24-1 and TRBJ1-4; no reliable D call. Germline CDR1 KGHDR, CDR2 SFDVKD. The CDR3 loop spans 15 amino acids. Trimming took off 3 bases at V and 1 base at J, with 8 bases between the two ends.

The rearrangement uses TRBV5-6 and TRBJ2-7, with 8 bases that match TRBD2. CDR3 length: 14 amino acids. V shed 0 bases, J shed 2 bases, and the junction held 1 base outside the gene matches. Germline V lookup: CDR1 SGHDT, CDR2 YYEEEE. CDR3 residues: CASSLGGGPYEQYV. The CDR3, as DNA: TGTGCCAGCAGCTTGGGCGGGGGGCCCTACGAGCAGTACGTC.

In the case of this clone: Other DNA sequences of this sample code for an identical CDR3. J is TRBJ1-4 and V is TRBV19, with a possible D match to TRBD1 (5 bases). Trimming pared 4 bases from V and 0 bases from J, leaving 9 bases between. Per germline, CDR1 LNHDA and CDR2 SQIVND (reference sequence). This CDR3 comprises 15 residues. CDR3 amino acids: CASSTTGATNEKLFF. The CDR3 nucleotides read TGTGCCAGTAGTACAACAGGAGCAACTAATGAAAAACTGTTTTTT.

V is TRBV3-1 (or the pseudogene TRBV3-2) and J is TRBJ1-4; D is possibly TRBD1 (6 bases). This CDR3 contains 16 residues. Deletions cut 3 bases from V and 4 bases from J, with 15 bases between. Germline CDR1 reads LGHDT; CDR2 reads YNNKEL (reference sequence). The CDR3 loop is CASSHSPGHGNEKLFF. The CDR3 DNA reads TGTGCCAGCAGCCACTCACCGGGACACGGTAATGAAAAACTGTTTTTT.

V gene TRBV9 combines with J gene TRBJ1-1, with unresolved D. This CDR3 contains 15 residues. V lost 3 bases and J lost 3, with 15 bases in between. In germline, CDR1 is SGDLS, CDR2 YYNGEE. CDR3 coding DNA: TGTGCCAGCAGCGCAATTACCGGGGTTGACACTGAAGCTTTCTTT. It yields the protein CASSAITGVDTEAFF.

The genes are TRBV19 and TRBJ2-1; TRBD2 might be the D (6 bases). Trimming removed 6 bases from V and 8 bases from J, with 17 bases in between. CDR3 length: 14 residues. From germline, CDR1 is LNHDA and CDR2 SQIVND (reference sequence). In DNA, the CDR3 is TGTGCCAGTAGGCCCCAGGCCGGGGGAGATGAGCAGTTCTTC. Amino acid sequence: CASRPQAGGDEQFF.

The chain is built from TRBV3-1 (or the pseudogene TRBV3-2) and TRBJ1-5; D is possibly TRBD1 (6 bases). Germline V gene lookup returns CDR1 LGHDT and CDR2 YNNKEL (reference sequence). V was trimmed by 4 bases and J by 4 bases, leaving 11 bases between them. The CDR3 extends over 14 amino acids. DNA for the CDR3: TGTGCCAGCAGCCCAAAAGACAGGAATCAGCCCCAGCATTTT. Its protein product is CASSPKDRNQPQHF.

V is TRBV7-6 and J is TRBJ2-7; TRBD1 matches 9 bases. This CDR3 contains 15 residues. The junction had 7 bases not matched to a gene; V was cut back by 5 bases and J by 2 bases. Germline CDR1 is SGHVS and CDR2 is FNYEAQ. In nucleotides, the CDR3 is TGTGCCAGCAGCAAACTTGGACAGGGGACCTACGAGCAGTACTTC. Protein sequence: CASSKLGQGTYEQYF.

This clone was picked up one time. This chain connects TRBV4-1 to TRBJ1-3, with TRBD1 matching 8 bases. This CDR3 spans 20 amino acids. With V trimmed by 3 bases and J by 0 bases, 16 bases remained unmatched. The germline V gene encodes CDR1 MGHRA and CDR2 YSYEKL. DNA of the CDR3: TGCGCCAGCAGCCAGGAGGGAACCGGGACAGGAGTAGTCTCTGGAAACACCATATATTTT. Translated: CASSQEGTGTGVVSGNTIYF.

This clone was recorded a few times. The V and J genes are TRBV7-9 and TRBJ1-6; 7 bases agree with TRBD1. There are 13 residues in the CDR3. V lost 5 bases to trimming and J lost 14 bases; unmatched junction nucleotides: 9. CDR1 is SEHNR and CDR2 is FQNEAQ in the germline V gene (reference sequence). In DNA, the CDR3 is TGTGCCAGCAGCGCCCGACAGGGTAATACCCTCCACTTT. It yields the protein CASSARQGNTLHF.

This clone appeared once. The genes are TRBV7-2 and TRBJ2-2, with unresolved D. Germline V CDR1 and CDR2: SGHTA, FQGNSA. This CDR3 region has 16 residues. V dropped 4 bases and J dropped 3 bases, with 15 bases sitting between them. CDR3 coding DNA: TGTGCCAGCAGCTCAAATAGTGTTTCGTACACCGGGGAGCTGTTTTTT. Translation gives CASSSNSVSYTGELFF.